A selection of T cell receptor beta chains follows, all from one sample in a study of T cell repertoires in cytomegalovirus infection. A single record per CDR3 protein comes from TCRdb applying MiXCR to the reads. The table has more than 500,000 distinct CDR3 sequences, 15% to 20% seen once. The sequenced material came from CD8+ T cells from PBMCs. The receptors come from a human donor in good health (CMV status not recorded). Some clones in this sample may be carry-over from other donors' samples. Both conserved end residues are part of each CDR3. D genes are given only for firm matches. Only part of the rows carry a size: once, few, many, or a class if the clone is expanded.

CDR3 protein: CASSPGQGLLGQHF
CDR3 DNA: TGTGCCAGCAGTCCAGGACAGGGCCTCCTTGGCCAGCATTTT
J gene: TRBJ1-5
D gene: TRBD1
CDR3 length: 14
V gene: TRBV12-3/TRBV12-4
clone size: many

CDR3 protein: CASSEDRGETYSNQPQHF
CDR3 DNA: TGTGCCAGCAGTGAAGACAGGGGCGAGACTTATAGCAATCAGCCCCAGCATTTT
J gene: TRBJ1-5
D gene: TRBD1
CDR3 length: 18
V gene: TRBV2
clone size: few

CDR3 protein: CASSPSGGQNYGYTF
CDR3 DNA: TGTGCCAGCAGCCCTTCGGGTGGGCAGAACTATGGCTACACCTTC
J gene: TRBJ1-2
D gene: -
CDR3 length: 15
V gene: TRBV7-3
clone size: many

CDR3 protein: CASSGWTSGEYNEQFF
CDR3 DNA: TGCGCCAGCAGCGGGTGGACTAGCGGGGAATACAATGAGCAGTTCTTC
J gene: TRBJ2-1
D gene: TRBD2
CDR3 length: 16
V gene: TRBV4-1
clone size: few

CDR3 protein: CASSRGGGSAEAFF
CDR3 DNA: TGTGCCAGCAGCCGGGGAGGAGGGAGCGCTGAAGCTTTCTTT
J gene: TRBJ1-1
D gene: -
CDR3 length: 14
V gene: TRBV7-9
clone size: few

CDR3 protein: CSAGGQWLWGYTF
CDR3 DNA: TGCAGTGCCGGGGGACAGTGGTTGTGGGGCTACACCTTC
J gene: TRBJ1-2
D gene: TRBD1
CDR3 length: 13
V gene: TRBV20-1
clone size: many

CDR3 protein: CAWREAGNTIYF
CDR3 DNA: TGTGCCTGGAGGGAAGCTGGAAACACCATATATTTT
J gene: TRBJ1-3
D gene: -
CDR3 length: 12
V gene: TRBV30
clone size: -

CDR3 protein: CASSLAQITSTDTQYF
CDR3 DNA: TGTGCCAGCAGCTTAGCGCAAATTACTAGCACAGATACGCAGTATTTT
J gene: TRBJ2-3
D gene: -
CDR3 length: 16
V gene: TRBV7-9
clone size: many

CDR3 protein: CASSLGRYNEQLF
CDR3 DNA: TGTGCCAGCAGTCTGGGACGGTACAATGAGCAGCTCTTC
J gene: TRBJ2-1
D gene: -
CDR3 length: 13
V gene: TRBV6-5
clone size: -

CDR3 protein: CASSFGVAYGNTIYF
CDR3 DNA: TGTGCCAGCAGCTTCGGGGTTGCCTATGGAAACACCATATATTTT
J gene: TRBJ1-3
D gene: -
CDR3 length: 15
V gene: TRBV7-8
clone size: many

CDR3 protein: CSARGQGNNQPQHF
CDR3 DNA: TGCAGTGCTAGGGGACAGGGTAACAATCAGCCCCAGCATTTT
J gene: TRBJ1-5
D gene: TRBD1
CDR3 length: 14
V gene: TRBV20-1
clone size: few

CDR3 protein: CASKTGAMDHGYTF
CDR3 DNA: TGTGCCAGCAAAACAGGGGCGATGGACCATGGCTACACCTTC
J gene: TRBJ1-2
D gene: TRBD1
CDR3 length: 14
V gene: TRBV27
clone size: few

CDR3 protein: CASSEALQGMNTEAFF
CDR3 DNA: TGTGCCAGCAGTGAAGCGCTTCAGGGAATGAACACTGAAGCTTTCTTT
J gene: TRBJ1-1
D gene: -
CDR3 length: 16
V gene: TRBV2
clone size: -

CDR3 protein: CASSQDAGPSYNEQFF
CDR3 DNA: TGCGCCAGCAGCCAAGATGCGGGCCCTTCCTACAATGAGCAGTTCTTC
J gene: TRBJ2-1
D gene: -
CDR3 length: 16
V gene: TRBV4-1
clone size: many

CDR3 protein: CATSSPHPSSGGDTQYF
CDR3 DNA: TGTGCCACCAGCTCTCCACATCCTTCTAGCGGGGGAGATACGCAGTATTTT
J gene: TRBJ2-3
D gene: TRBD2
CDR3 length: 17
V gene: TRBV15
clone size: few

CDR3 protein: CASGTSGTQETQYF
CDR3 DNA: TGTGCCAGCGGGACTAGCGGGACTCAAGAGACCCAGTACTTC
J gene: TRBJ2-5
D gene: TRBD2
CDR3 length: 14
V gene: TRBV28
clone size: many

CDR3 protein: CAIGAGLSPGQPQHF
CDR3 DNA: TGTGCCATCGGCGCCGGGCTCTCACCGGGTCAGCCCCAGCATTTT
J gene: TRBJ1-5
D gene: -
CDR3 length: 15
V gene: TRBV2
clone size: few

CDR3 protein: CASRDGAFPLYNEQFF
CDR3 DNA: TGTGCCAGCAGGGACGGGGCTTTCCCCCTTTACAATGAGCAGTTCTTC
J gene: TRBJ2-1
D gene: -
CDR3 length: 16
V gene: TRBV7-9
clone size: -

CDR3 protein: CASSLVGESGELFF
CDR3 DNA: TGTGCCAGCAGCTTGGTAGGGGAAAGCGGGGAGCTGTTTTTT
J gene: TRBJ2-2
D gene: -
CDR3 length: 14
V gene: TRBV5-6
clone size: -

CDR3 protein: CATEEGTGNQPQHF
CDR3 DNA: TGTGCCACCGAGGAGGGGACGGGCAATCAGCCCCAGCATTTT
J gene: TRBJ1-5
D gene: -
CDR3 length: 14
V gene: TRBV7-9
clone size: many

CDR3 protein: CAISEPGQGEGETQYF
CDR3 DNA: TGTGCCATCAGTGAGCCGGGACAGGGGGAAGGAGAGACCCAGTACTTC
J gene: TRBJ2-5
D gene: TRBD1
CDR3 length: 16
V gene: TRBV10-3
clone size: many

CDR3 protein: CASSLNLRLNTDTQYF
CDR3 DNA: TGTGCCAGCAGTTTAAATCTTAGGCTAAACACAGATACGCAGTATTTT
J gene: TRBJ2-3
D gene: -
CDR3 length: 16
V gene: TRBV28
clone size: few

CDR3 protein: CASSSRDRGDTGELFF
CDR3 DNA: TGTGCCAGCAGTTCCCGGGACAGGGGGGACACCGGGGAGCTGTTTTTT
J gene: TRBJ2-2
D gene: TRBD1
CDR3 length: 16
V gene: TRBV12-3/TRBV12-4
clone size: many

CDR3 protein: CASSLYGSGNTIYF
CDR3 DNA: TGTGCCAGCAGTTTATATGGTTCTGGAAACACCATATATTTT
J gene: TRBJ1-3
D gene: -
CDR3 length: 14
V gene: TRBV27
clone size: few

CDR3 protein: CASSLVTGYSGNTIYF
CDR3 DNA: TGTGCCAGCAGCTTAGTAACGGGTTACTCTGGAAACACCATATATTTT
J gene: TRBJ1-3
D gene: -
CDR3 length: 16
V gene: TRBV13
clone size: -

CDR3 protein: CASSSLLAGGPYEQYF
CDR3 DNA: TGTGCCAGCAGTTCCTTACTAGCGGGAGGTCCCTACGAGCAGTACTTC
J gene: TRBJ2-7
D gene: TRBD2
CDR3 length: 16
V gene: TRBV12-3/TRBV12-4
clone size: many

CDR3 protein: CASSPYDTSNYGYTF
CDR3 DNA: TGCGCCAGCAGCCCCTATGACACCTCTAACTATGGCTACACCTTC
J gene: TRBJ1-2
D gene: -
CDR3 length: 15
V gene: TRBV4-1
clone size: few